A single T cell receptor beta chain is shown here with its context. CDR3 length: 12 residues. The ends lost 6 bases at V and 8 bases at J; junction bases unmatched: 3. This sample is drawn from a study of blood T cell repertoires in COVID-19. On the study more broadly: Acute-phase and convalescent COVID-19 samples originated in the United States, Italy and Spain. The analysed material was cDNA or gDNA that came from T cells, B-cell-depleted T cells, or PBMCs.

Per the authors' pipeline: Estimates of nucleated cell counts were drawn from the amplification of reference gene primers. The data were produced by immunoSEQ multiplex PCR, yet TCRdb's version contains in-frame clones alone and is incomplete. V, J and clone size derive from that table, while D and trimming were established from the DNA sequence. The sample yields 200,000 to 250,000 clones, about 80% seen once. This receptor was obtained from an elderly man with acute or convalescent COVID-19. The gene calls are TRBV12-3 or TRBV12-4 and TRBJ1-2, with 10 bases identical to TRBD1. Sequenced input: peripheral blood. Here the CDR3 reads CASSGTGEGYTF. CDR3 DNA sequence: TGTGCCAGCAGCGGGACAGGGGAGGGCTACACCTTC.